This T cell receptor (beta chain) was recorded in a study of identical twins. The study, taken as a whole, reports: Fewer insertions were carried by abundant cord blood beta clonotypes, but none was seen in memory repertoires.

Template switching supplied a universal primer site; unique molecular identifiers were carried on the cDNA. TCRdb used MiXCR to reprocess the 5' RACE reads, holding one entry per CDR3 protein. Altogether over 200,000 distinct CDR3 sequences are present, over 5.5% being singletons, with the ten largest covering approximately 14%. The V gene lost 1 base and the J gene lost 5 bases, with 15 bases spanning the gap. Germline V CDR1 and CDR2: SGHTA, FQGNSA. The CDR3 has 15 residues. In the case of this clonotype: What it binds is unknown.

These data are also associated with another study on T cells expressing NK-cell markers. That study reports: HCMV seropositivity marked most of the eight sequenced donors; one was seronegative.

The clonotype was recovered from a woman aged 18-29 years in good health. Input material: CD8+ T cells sorted from blood. This chain connects TRBV7-2 to TRBJ2-7, with no clear D. The DNA for the CDR3 is TGTGCCAGCAGCTTAGTTCAGAGCAGTAGGGACGAGCAGTACTTC. It specifies CASSLVQSSRDEQYF. Drawing the rest from reference TRBV7-2 and TRBJ2-7, the complete variable domain is GAGVSQSPSNKVTEKGKDVELRCDPISGHTALYWYRQSLGQGLEFLIYFQGNSAPDKSGLPSDRFSAERTGGSVSTLTIQRTQQEDSAVYLCASSLVQSSRDEQYFGPGTRLTVT.